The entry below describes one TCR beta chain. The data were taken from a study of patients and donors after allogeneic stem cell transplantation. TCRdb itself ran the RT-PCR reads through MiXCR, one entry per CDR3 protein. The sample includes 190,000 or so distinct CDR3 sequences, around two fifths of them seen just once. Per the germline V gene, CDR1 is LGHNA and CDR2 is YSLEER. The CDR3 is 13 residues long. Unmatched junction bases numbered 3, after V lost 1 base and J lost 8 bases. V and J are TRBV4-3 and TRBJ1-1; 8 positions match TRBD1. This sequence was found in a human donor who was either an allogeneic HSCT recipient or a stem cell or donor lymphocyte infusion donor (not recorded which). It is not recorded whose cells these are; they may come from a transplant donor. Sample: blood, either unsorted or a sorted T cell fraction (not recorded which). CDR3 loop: CASSQAQGAEAFF. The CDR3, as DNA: TGCGCCAGCAGCCAAGCGCAGGGGGCGGAAGCTTTCTTT.